Only one count was recorded for the clone carrying this T cell receptor beta chain. What it binds is unknown. Germline CDR1 reads MGHRA; CDR2 reads YSYEKL. The trim removed 0 bases at V and 8 bases at J, leaving 21 bases unmatched. The CDR3 sequence is 19 residues long. Here immunoSEQ multiplex PCR was the method, and the copy in TCRdb shows in-frame clones only, minus some. This table holds 35,000 to 55,000 clones, roughly four fifths found once. The entry originates in a study of OX40 agonist ivuxolimab in advanced cancers. Study-wide results and limits: At doses 0.1 to 3.0 mg/kg, CD4+ and CD8+ clones expanded.

The sample here was CD4+ or CD8+ T cells sorted from blood, taken in a trial of the OX40 agonist ivuxolimab. The chain recombines TRBV4-1 with TRBJ1-2; 7 positions agree with TRBD1. The TCR sequence derives from an adult with an advanced solid tumor such as melanoma, head and neck, liver or kidney cancer. DNA of the CDR3: TGCGCCAGCAGCCAAGAATTGGGGTTGGGACAGTACCTGATGGGGGGCTACACCTTC. Translation: CASSQELGLGQYLMGGYTF.